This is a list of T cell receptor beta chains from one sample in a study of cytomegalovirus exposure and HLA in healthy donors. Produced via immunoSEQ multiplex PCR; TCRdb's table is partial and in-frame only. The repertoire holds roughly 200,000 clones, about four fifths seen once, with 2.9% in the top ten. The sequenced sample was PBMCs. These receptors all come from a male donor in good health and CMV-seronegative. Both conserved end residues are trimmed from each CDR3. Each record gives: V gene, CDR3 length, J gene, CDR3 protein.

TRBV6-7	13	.	ASPEGGGRFYEQY
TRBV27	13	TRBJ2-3	ASRAEGGGADTQY
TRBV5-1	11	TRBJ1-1	ASSVDRNTEAF
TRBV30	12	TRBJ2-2	AWSVVRNTGELF
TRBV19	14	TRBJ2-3	ASSKKQGGGTDTQY
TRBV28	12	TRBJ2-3	ASSYSISTDTQY
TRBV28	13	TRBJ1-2	ASSLMDKAIDGYT
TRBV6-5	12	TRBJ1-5	ASDRVRGNQPQH
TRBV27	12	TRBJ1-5	ASSWGQGAQPQH
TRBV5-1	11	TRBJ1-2	ASMRDSNYGYT
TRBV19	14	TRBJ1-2	ASRGTGGFKDNGYT
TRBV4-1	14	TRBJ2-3	ASSLPTSGNTDTQY
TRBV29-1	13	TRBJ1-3	SVHRQGLAGNTIY
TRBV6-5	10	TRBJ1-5	ASSYEGQPQH
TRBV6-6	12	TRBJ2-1	ASLAASSYNEQF
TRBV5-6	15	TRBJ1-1	ASSLVWSVFRNTEAF
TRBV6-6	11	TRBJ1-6	ASSDSPNSPLH